This TCR beta chain was recovered during a study of CD8+ T cells in alopecia areata. Study in general: Treated patients took oral tofacitinib at 5 to 10 mg twice daily. Study-level points and caveats: In blood and scalp, many expanded lesional clones persisted during tofacitinib. Scalp clonality, along with expanded CD8+ clones among the top 100, was significantly decreased by tofacitinib.

RNA extraction was followed by reverse transcription into cDNA, which acted as the sequencing template. Measured with immunoSEQ multiplex PCR; TCRdb has only the in-frame clones, and not every one. The repertoire holds about 210,000 clones, with roughly 66% as singletons. This clone was detected a few times. No antigen is known for it. Stated treatment: oral pan-JAK inhibitor, 5-10 mg twice daily. This CDR3 spans 14 amino acids. The V segment lost 6 bases and the J segment 3 bases; nucleotides outside the gene matches: 4. Germline V CDR1 and CDR2: ENHRY, SYGVKD. V gene TRBV10-3 combines with J gene TRBJ2-4, with TRBD2 matching 8 bases. This clonotype originated in a human donor with alopecia areata. Sequencing used CD4+ T cells sorted from blood, obtained at approximately week 45, from a patient treated with tofacitinib. CDR3 sequence reads: CAIRDSGDKNIQYF. The CDR3 bases are TGTGCCATCAGGGATAGCGGGGACAAAAACATTCAGTACTTC.